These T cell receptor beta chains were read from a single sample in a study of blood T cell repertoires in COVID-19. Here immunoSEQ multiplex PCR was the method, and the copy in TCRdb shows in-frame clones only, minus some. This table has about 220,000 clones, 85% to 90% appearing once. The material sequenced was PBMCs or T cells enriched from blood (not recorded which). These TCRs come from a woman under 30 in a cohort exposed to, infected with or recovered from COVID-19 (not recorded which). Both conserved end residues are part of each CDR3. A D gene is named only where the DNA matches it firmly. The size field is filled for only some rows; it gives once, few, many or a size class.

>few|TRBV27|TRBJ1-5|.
TGTGCCAGCAGTTTTGCGGGGGAGAATCAGCCCCAGCATTTT
CASSFAGENQPQHF
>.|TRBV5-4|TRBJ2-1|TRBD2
TGTGCCAGCAGCCCGGCGGGCGGGACTAGCGGGAGCCATGAGCAGTTCTTC
CASSPAGGTSGSHEQFF
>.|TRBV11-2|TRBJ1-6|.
TGTGCCAGCAGCTTACGGGGCAGGGGATCCTATAATTCACCCCTCCACTTT
CASSLRGRGSYNSPLHF
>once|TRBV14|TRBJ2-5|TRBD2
TGTGCCAGCAGCCGAACAGCGGGGAGAGAGACCCAGTACTTC
CASSRTAGRETQYF
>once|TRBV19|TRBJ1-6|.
TGTGCCAGTAGCGGGGGTAATTCACCCCTCCACTTT
CASSGGNSPLHF
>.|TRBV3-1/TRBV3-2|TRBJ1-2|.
TGTGCCAGCAGCCAAGCGGGACAACTTAACTATGGCTACACCTTC
CASSQAGQLNYGYTF
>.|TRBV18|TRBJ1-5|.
TGTGCCAGCTCAGAAGACGGAGACAATCAGCCCCAGCATTTT
CASSEDGDNQPQHF
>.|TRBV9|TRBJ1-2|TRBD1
TGTGCCAGCAGCGTAGGAGGGGACAGCTATGGCTACACCTTC
CASSVGGDSYGYTF
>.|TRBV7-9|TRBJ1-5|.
TGTGCCAGCAGCCCCAACGAGGATCAGCCCCAGCATTTT
CASSPNEDQPQHF
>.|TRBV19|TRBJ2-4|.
TGTGCCAGTAGTATGATAGTGGCGGGTTTGGCCAAAAACATTCAGTACTTC
CASSMIVAGLAKNIQYF
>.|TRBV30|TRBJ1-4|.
TGTGCCTGGAGTGTTGGTCAGGGGCGGGAGAAACTGTTTTTT
CAWSVGQGREKLFF
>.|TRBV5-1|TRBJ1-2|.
TGCGCCAGCAGCTTATTAAACAGGGAGGGCGATGGCTACACCTTC
CASSLLNREGDGYTF
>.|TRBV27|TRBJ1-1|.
TGTGCCAGCAGTTTACAGGCACGTACAGGGACCTACACTGAAGCTTTCTTT
CASSLQARTGTYTEAFF
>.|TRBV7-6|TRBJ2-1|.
TGTGCCAGCAGCTCCCGACCCGGGGGAAACTACAATGAGCAGTTCTTC
CASSSRPGGNYNEQFF
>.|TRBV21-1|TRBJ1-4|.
TGTGCCAGCAGCAAATCCCGGACAGACCTAAGGGAAAAACTGTTTTTT
CASSKSRTDLREKLFF
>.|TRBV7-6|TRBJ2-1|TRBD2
TGTGCCAGCAGCTTAGGTAGCGGGACCCCTCTCAATGAGCAGTTCTTC
CASSLGSGTPLNEQFF
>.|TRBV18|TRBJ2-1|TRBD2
TGTGCCAGCTCACGGTCAGGTAGCGGGGACTACAATGAGCAGTTCTTC
CASSRSGSGDYNEQFF
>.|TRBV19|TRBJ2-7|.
TGTGCCAGTAGTGACTCTCCCTCCTACGAGCAGTACTTC
CASSDSPSYEQYF
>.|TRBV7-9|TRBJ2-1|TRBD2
TGTGCCAGCAGCTTCCGGGGACTAGCGGAGCAGTTCTTC
CASSFRGLAEQFF
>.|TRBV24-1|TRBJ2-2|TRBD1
TGTGCCACCAGTGATTCCGGGACAGGGAACACCGGGGAGCTGTTTTTT
CATSDSGTGNTGELFF